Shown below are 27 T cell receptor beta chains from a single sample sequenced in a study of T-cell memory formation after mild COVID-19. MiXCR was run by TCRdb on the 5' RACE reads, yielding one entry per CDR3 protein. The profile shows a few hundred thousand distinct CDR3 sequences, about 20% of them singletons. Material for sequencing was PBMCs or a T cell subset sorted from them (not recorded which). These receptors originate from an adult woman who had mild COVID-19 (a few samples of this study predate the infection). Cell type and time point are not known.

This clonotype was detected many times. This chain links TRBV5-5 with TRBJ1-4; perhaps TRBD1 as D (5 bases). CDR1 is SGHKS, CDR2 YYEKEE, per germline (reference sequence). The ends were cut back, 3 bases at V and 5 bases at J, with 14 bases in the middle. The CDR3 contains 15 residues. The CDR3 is CASSWGNRLNEKLFF. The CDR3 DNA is TGTGCCAGCAGCTGGGGGAACAGGCTGAATGAAAAACTGTTTTTT.

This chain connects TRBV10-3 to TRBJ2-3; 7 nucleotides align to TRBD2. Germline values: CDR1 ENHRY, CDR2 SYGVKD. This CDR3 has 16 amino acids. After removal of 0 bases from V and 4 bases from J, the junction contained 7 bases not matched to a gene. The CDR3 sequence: CAISESSGGSADTQYF. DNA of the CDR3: TGTGCCATCAGTGAGTCGAGTGGCGGGAGCGCAGATACGCAGTATTTT.

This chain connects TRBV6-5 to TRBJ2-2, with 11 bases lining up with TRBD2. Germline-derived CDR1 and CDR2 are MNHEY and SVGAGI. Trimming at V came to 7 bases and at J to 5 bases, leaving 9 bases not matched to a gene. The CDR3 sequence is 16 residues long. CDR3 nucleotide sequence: TGTGCCAGCATCCCCGTAGCGGGGGGGTGGACCGGGGAGCTGTTTTTT. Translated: CASIPVAGGWTGELFF.

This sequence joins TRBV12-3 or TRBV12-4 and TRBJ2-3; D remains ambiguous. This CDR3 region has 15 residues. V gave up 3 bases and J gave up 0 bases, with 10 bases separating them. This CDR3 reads CASSFKGTSTDTQYF. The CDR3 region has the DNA TGTGCCAGCAGTTTTAAAGGCACGAGCACAGATACGCAGTATTTT.

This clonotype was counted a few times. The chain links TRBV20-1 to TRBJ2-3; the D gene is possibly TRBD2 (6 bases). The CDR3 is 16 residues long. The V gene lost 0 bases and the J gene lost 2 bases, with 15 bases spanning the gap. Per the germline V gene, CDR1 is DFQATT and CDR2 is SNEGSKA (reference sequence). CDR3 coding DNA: TGCAGTGCTAGAGAGGGCGGAGCGGGCCTCACAGATACGCAGTATTTT. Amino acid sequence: CSAREGGAGLTDTQYF.

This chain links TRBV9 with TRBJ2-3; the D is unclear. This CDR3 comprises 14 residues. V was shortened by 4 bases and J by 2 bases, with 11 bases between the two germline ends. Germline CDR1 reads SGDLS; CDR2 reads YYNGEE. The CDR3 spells CASSFRTDTDTQYF. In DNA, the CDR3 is TGTGCCAGCAGCTTTAGAACCGACACAGATACGCAGTATTTT.

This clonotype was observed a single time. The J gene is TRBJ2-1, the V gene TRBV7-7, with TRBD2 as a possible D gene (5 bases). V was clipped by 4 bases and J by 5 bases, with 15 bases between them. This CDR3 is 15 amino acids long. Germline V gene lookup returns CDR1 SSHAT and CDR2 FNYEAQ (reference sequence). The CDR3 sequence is CASSSSGRGNNEQFF. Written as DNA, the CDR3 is TGTGCCAGCAGCTCCAGTGGACGGGGTAACAATGAGCAGTTCTTC.

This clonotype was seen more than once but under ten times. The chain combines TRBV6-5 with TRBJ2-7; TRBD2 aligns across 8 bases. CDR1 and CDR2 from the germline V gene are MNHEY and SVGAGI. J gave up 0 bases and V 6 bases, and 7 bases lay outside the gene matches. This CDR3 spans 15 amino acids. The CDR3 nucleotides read TGTGCCAGCAGGCCGGGGGGGGTTAGCTCCTACGAGCAGTACTTC. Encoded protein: CASRPGGVSSYEQYF.

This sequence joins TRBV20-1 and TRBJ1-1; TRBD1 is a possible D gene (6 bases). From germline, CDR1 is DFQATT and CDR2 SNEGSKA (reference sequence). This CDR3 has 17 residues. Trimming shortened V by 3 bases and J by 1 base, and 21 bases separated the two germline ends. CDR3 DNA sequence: TGCAGTGCTAGGGATGGACAGAAACATTTTACGAACACTGAAGCTTTCTTT. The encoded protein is CSARDGQKHFTNTEAFF.

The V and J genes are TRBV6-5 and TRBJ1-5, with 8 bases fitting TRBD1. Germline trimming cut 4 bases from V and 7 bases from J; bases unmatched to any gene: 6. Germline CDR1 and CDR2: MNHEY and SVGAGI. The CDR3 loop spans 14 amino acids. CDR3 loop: CASSSVTGVQPQHF. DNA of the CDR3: TGTGCCAGCAGTTCCGTGACAGGGGTCCAGCCCCAGCATTTT.

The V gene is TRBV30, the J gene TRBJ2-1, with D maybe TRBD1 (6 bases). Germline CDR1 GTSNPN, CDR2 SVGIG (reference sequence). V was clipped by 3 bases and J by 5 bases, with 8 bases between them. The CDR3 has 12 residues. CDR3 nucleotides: TGTGCCTGGAGCGGGACACACAATGAGCAGTTCTTC. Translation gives CAWSGTHNEQFF.

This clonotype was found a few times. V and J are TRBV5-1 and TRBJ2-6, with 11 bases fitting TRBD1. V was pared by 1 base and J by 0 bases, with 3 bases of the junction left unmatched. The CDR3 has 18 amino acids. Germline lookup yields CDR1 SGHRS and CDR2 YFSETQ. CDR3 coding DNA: TGCGCCAGCAGCTTGAGGGACAGGGGGACCTCTGGGGCCAACGTCCTGACTTTC. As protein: CASSLRDRGTSGANVLTF.

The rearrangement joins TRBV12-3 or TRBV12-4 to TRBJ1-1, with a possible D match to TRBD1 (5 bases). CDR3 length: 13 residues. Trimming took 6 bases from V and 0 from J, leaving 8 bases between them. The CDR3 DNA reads TGTGCCAGCAGCATCAGGGTGAACACTGAAGCTTTCTTT. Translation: CASSIRVNTEAFF.

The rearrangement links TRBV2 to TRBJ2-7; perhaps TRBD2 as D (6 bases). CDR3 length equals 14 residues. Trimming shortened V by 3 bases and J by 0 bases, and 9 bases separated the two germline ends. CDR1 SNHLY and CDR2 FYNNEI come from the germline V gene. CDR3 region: CASSEERVSYEQYF. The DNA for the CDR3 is TGTGCCAGCAGTGAGGAGCGGGTCTCCTACGAGCAGTACTTC.

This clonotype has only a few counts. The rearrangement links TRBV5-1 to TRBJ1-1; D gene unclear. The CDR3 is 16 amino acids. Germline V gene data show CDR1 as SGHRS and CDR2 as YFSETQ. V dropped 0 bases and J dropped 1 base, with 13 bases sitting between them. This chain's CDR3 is CASSLARRVQNTEAFF. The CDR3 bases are TGCGCCAGCAGCTTGGCGAGGAGGGTACAGAACACTGAAGCTTTCTTT.

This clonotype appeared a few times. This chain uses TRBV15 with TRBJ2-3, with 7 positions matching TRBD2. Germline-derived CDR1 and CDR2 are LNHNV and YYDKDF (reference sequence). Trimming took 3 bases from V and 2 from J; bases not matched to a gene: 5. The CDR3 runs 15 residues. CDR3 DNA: TGTGCCACCAGCAGCAGACTAGCCCACACAGATACGCAGTATTTT. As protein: CATSSRLAHTDTQYF.

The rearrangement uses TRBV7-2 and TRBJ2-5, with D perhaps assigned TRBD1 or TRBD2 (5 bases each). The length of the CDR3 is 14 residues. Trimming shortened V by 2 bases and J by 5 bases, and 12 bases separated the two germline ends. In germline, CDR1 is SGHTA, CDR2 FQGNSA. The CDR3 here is CASSLTRGGETQYF. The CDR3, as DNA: TGTGCCAGCAGCTTAACCCGGGGCGGGGAGACCCAGTACTTC. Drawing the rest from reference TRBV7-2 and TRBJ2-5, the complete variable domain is GAGVSQSPSNKVTEKGKDVELRCDPISGHTALYWYRQSLGQGLEFLIYFQGNSAPDKSGLPSDRFSAERTGGSVSTLTIQRTQQEDSAVYLCASSLTRGGETQYFGPGTRLLVL.

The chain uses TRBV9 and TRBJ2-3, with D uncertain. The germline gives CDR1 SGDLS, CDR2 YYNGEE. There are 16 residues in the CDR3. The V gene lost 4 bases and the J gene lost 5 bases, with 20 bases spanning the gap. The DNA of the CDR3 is TGTGCCAGCAGCAGCCCCAGATCTAAGGTGGGAGATACGCAGTATTTT. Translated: CASSSPRSKVGDTQYF.

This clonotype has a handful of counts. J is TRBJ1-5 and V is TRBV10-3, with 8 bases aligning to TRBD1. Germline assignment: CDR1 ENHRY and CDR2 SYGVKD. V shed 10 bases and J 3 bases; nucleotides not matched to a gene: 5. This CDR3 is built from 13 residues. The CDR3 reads CATADRDNQPQHF. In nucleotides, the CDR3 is TGTGCCACTGCGGACAGGGACAATCAGCCCCAGCATTTT.

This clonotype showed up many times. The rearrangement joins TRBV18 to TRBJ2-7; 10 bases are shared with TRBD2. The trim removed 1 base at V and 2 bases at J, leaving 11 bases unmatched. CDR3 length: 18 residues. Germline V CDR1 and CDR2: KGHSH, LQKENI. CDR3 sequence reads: CASSPRQRGGLRTYEQYF. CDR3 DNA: TGTGCCAGCTCACCACGACAGCGGGGGGGCCTAAGGACCTACGAGCAGTACTTC.

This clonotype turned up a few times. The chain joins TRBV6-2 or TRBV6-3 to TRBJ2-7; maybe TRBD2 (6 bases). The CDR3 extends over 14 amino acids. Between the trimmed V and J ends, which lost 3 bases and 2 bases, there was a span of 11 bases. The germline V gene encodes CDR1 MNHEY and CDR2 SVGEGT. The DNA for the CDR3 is TGTGCCAGCAGTTATAGCGGCCCTGCCTACGAGCAGTACTTC. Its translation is CASSYSGPAYEQYF.

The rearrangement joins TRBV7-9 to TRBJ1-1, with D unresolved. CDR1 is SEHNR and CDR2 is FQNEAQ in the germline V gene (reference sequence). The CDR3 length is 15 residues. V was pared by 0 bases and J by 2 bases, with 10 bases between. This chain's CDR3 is CASSLAGSPNTEAFF. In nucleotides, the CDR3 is TGTGCCAGCAGCTTAGCGGGCAGCCCCAACACTGAAGCTTTCTTT.

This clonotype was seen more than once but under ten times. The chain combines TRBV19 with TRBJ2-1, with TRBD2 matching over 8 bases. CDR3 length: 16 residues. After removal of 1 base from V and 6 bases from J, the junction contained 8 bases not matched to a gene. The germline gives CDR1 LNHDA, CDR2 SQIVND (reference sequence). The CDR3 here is CASSIGGSGTSNEQFF. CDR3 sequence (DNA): TGTGCCAGTAGTATAGGGGGCAGCGGGACTAGCAATGAGCAGTTCTTC. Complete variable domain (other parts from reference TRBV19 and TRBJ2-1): DGGITQSPKYLFRKEGQNVTLSCEQNLNHDAMYWYRQDPGQGLRLIYYSQIVNDFQKGDIAEGYSVSREKKESFPLTVTSAQKNPTAFYLCASSIGGSGTSNEQFFGPGTRLTVL.

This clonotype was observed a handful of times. The CDR3 reads CASSFTYRDGGHEQYF. The DNA for the CDR3 is TGTGCCAGCAGCTTCACCTACCGGGACGGGGGCCACGAGCAGTACTTC. This rearrangement joins TRBV7-9 to TRBJ2-7; the D gene could be TRBD1 or TRBD2 (6 bases each). CDR1 and CDR2 (germline): SEHNR, FQNEAQ (reference sequence). This CDR3 is 16 amino acids long. With 3 bases removed from V and 5 bases from J, the gap between germline ends came to 20 bases.

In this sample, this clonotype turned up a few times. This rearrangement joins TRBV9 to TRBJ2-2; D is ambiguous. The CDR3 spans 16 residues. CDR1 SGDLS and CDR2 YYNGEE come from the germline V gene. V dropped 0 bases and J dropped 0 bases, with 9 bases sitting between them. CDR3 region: CASSVDASANTGELFF. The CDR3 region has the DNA TGTGCCAGCAGCGTAGATGCTAGTGCGAACACCGGGGAGCTGTTTTTT.

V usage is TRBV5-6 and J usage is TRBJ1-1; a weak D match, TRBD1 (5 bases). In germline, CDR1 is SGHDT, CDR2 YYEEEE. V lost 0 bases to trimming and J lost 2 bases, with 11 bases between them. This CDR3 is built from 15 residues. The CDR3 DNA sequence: TGTGCCAGCAGCTTGGAAGGGGTGGGAAACACTGAAGCTTTCTTT. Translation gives CASSLEGVGNTEAFF.

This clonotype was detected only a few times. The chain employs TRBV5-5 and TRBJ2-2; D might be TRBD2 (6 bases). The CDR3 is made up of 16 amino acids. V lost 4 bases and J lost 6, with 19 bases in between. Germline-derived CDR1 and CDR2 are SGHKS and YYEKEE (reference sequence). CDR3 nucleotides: TGTGCCAGCAGCCCGCAGGGCAGGGAGGACGCCGGGGAGCTGTTTTTT. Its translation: CASSPQGREDAGELFF.